This T cell receptor beta chain was sequenced for a study of blood T cell repertoires in COVID-19. Study at large: Acute and convalescent COVID-19 samples came from the United States, Italy and Spain. T cells, B-cell-depleted T cells, or PBMCs provided the cDNA or gDNA that served as material.

CDR3 length: 16 residues. Germline values: CDR1 SGDLS, CDR2 YYNGEE. The junction had 7 bases not matched to a gene; V was cut back by 1 base and J by 3 bases. This clone is a singleton in its sample. Per the authors' pipeline: Using reference gene primer amplification, nucleated cell counts were estimated. The protocol was immunoSEQ multiplex PCR, while the TCRdb copy is restricted to in-frame clones and leaves out a portion. D and trimming come from the DNA, and the V and J calls and clone size come from that table. This repertoire shows 100,000 to 150,000 clones, about 88% found once; its top ten account for approximately 1.1%.

This chain links TRBV9 with TRBJ2-1; 7 bases are shared with TRBD1. The source of this sequence is a woman aged 80 or over with acute or convalescent COVID-19. Sequenced input: peripheral blood. The CDR3 sequence: CASSVLRGQGYNEQFF. The CDR3 DNA is TGTGCCAGCAGCGTACTTAGGGGGCAGGGCTACAATGAGCAGTTCTTC.